The entry that follows covers one TCR beta chain sequence. This entry comes from a study of blood T cell repertoires in COVID-19. Looking at the study overall: Both acute and convalescent COVID-19 samples were obtained from the United States, Italy and Spain.

Per the authors' pipeline: For nucleated cells, counts were estimated from reference gene primer amplification. The protocol was immunoSEQ multiplex PCR, while the TCRdb copy is restricted to in-frame clones and leaves out a portion. The DNA was the basis for D and trimming; V, J and clone size are from that table. This sample yields hundreds of thousands of clones, of which around 87% are seen a single time; approximately 7.8% belongs to the top ten. CDR3 size: 13 residues. V shed 5 bases and J shed 10 bases, with 16 bases lying between them. The chain employs TRBV12-3 or TRBV12-4 and TRBJ2-3, with D possibly matching TRBD2 (6 bases). The sequence came from a woman aged 50 to 65 who had recovered from COVID-19. Sequencing was carried out using peripheral blood. The chain's CDR3 is CASSRSRDWAQYF. The CDR3 bases are TGTGCCAGCAGTCGATCCCGGGACTGGGCGCAGTATTTT.